The rows below give T cell receptor beta chains drawn from one sample of a study of technical replicates of blood from a few donors. Method: immunoSEQ multiplex PCR; TCRdb's copy keeps in-frame clones and lacks some. Of some 77,000 clones listed, 70% to 90% are singletons. Sample: PBMCs. These receptors originate from a human donor in good health. Some clones in this sample may be carry-over from other donors' samples. Both conserved end residues are part of each CDR3. The D gene is left open where the match is weak. Rows give clone size only sometimes, using once, few, many, or a class for an expanded clone.

TRBV11-2	.	.	TRBJ1-1	TGTGCCAGCCGCCTTAGTACTGAAGCTTTCTTT	CASRLSTEAFF
TRBV6-1	.	.	TRBJ2-7	TGTGCCAGCAGTGACAACTCCTACGAGCAGTACTTC	CASSDNSYEQYF
TRBV10-2	.	TRBD2	TRBJ2-1	TGCGCCAGCCGGGCCCTAGCGGGCGGCTACAATGAGCAGTTCTTC	CASRALAGGYNEQFF
TRBV10-3	.	TRBD2	TRBJ2-3	TGTGCCTTCTCGAAGCGGGGGGGGGCAGATACGCAGTATTTT	CAFSKRGGADTQYF
TRBV6-6	.	.	TRBJ2-2	TGTGCCAGCAGGTGGGACATCAACACCGGGGAGCTGTTTTTT	CASRWDINTGELFF
TRBV15	.	TRBD1	TRBJ1-1	TGTGCCACCAGCCCCGGGACAGGGAGGTGGGTTGAAGCTTTCTTT	CATSPGTGRWVEAFF
TRBV7-2	.	TRBD1	TRBJ2-7	TGTGCCAGCAGCTTGGGACAGGGGGGCTACGAGCAGTACTTC	CASSLGQGGYEQYF
TRBV7-2	once	.	TRBJ2-7	TGTGCCAGCAGCTTAGGACTAGTGAGTACGGGCGAGCAGTACTTC	CASSLGLVSTGEQYF
TRBV2	.	.	TRBJ2-3	TGTGCCAGCAGTTATGCTCCGGCGGGGAGCACAGATACGCAGTATTTT	CASSYAPAGSTDTQYF
TRBV7-6	.	TRBD1	TRBJ1-6	TGTGCCAGCAGCCCCGAACCGGGACAGGGCACACCCCTCCACTTT	CASSPEPGQGTPLHF
TRBV2	.	TRBD1	TRBJ1-5	TGTGCCAGCAGGGAAACCGGACAGGGGGCCAACCAGCCCCAGCATTTT	CASRETGQGANQPQHF
TRBV5-1	.	.	TRBJ2-2	TGCGCCAGCAGCTTGGGGGCCCGGACAGCTCGTGGCACCGGGGAGCTGTTTTTT	CASSLGARTARGTGELFF
TRBV7-3	.	TRBD1	TRBJ2-5	TGTGCCAGCAGCTTAGGGACAGGGGGCGTAGAGACCCAGTACTTC	CASSLGTGGVETQYF
TRBV25-1	.	.	TRBJ2-7	TGTGCCAGCAGTGACTGGAGCTCCTACGAGCAGTACTTC	CASSDWSSYEQYF
TRBV7-3	.	TRBD1	TRBJ1-2	TGTGCCAGCAGCCCAGGGGGAGACTATGGCTACACCTTC	CASSPGGDYGYTF
TRBV7-3	.	TRBD1	TRBJ1-6	TGTGCCAGCAGCTTAAGAGGGACAGGGGATTCACCCCTCCACTTT	CASSLRGTGDSPLHF
TRBV6-1	.	.	TRBJ1-1	TGTGCCAGCAGTGAAAGGGGAAGGAACACTGAAGCTTTCTTT	CASSERGRNTEAFF
TRBV5-1	.	.	TRBJ2-5	TGCGCCAGCAGCTATCAAGCGAGGGGGCATTTCTCCGGGGGCAACCAAGAGACCCAGTACTTC	CASSYQARGHFSGGNQETQYF
TRBV2	.	TRBD1	TRBJ1-1	TGTGCCAGCAGTTCCGACAGGGAGAGAGCTTTCTTT	CASSSDRERAFF
TRBV5-5	.	TRBD1	TRBJ1-1	TGTGCCAGCAGCCGACAGGGGGCGCGAACTGAAGCTTTCTTT	CASSRQGARTEAFF
TRBV5-4	.	TRBD2	TRBJ2-7	TGTGCCAGCAGCCTGTCAGGACTAGCGGGGGCCTACGAGCAGTACTTC	CASSLSGLAGAYEQYF
TRBV4-2	.	.	TRBJ1-5	TGTGCCAGCAGCCTCTCCCACAGGGACAATCAGCCCCAGCATTTT	CASSLSHRDNQPQHF
TRBV6-5	.	TRBD1	TRBJ2-7	TGTGCCAGCAGTTCCCGGGACAGGGACGGGCAGTACTTC	CASSSRDRDGQYF
TRBV30	.	.	TRBJ1-5	TGTGCCTGGAGCGACGGCGGTGGTTTAAATCAGCCCCAGCATTTT	CAWSDGGGLNQPQHF
TRBV19	.	TRBD2	TRBJ2-3	TGTGCCAGCAGACTAGCGGGCACAGATACGCAGTATTTT	CASRLAGTDTQYF
TRBV7-2	.	.	TRBJ2-1	TGTGCCAGCAGCCCGGGTGGCAATGAGCAGTTCTTC	CASSPGGNEQFF
TRBV27	.	TRBD2	TRBJ2-7	TGTGCCAGCACGCCTCTAGCGGGAGTGGAGGAGGAGCAGTACTTC	CASTPLAGVEEEQYF
TRBV9	.	TRBD1	TRBJ1-1	TGTGCCAGCAGCGCACGGGACAGGCAGCTTGAAGCTTTCTTT	CASSARDRQLEAFF
TRBV6-1	.	TRBD2	TRBJ2-1	TGTGCCAGCATTCAGGGACTAGCGTCAACGGAGCAGTTCTTC	CASIQGLASTEQFF
TRBV5-1	.	.	TRBJ2-3	TGCGCCAGCAGCCCGCTCCGGGACTTCATTTTGGATACGCAGTATTTT	CASSPLRDFILDTQYF
TRBV11-2	.	TRBD2	TRBJ2-1	TGTGCCAGCAGTAGGACTAGCCCTGAGCAGTTCTTC	CASSRTSPEQFF
TRBV9	.	.	TRBJ2-5	TGTGCCAGCAGGCGGGACCATCCAACCGTCTACAAGCAGTACTTC	CASRRDHPTVYKQYF
TRBV12-5	once	TRBD1	TRBJ2-7	TGTGCTAGTGGCTCGGGACAGGGGGGCCACGAGCAGTACTTC	CASGSGQGGHEQYF
TRBV4-2	.	.	TRBJ1-1	TGTGCCAGCAGCCCAGGTCTGTATCGGGAAACTGAAGCTTTCTTT	CASSPGLYRETEAFF
TRBV18	.	TRBD1	TRBJ2-1	TGTGCCAGCTCATTGTCGACAGGGAGCTCCTACAATGAGCAGTTCTTC	CASSLSTGSSYNEQFF
TRBV4-3	.	TRBD2	TRBJ2-2	TGCGCCAGCAGCCACGAACTAGTGACTAGCGGGGGACCCACCGGGGAGCTGTTTTTT	CASSHELVTSGGPTGELFF
TRBV7-9	.	.	TRBJ1-1	TGTGCCAGCGCGGACACTGAAGCTTTCTTT	CASADTEAFF
TRBV6-5	.	TRBD2	TRBJ2-3	TGTGCCAGCAGACGGACTAGCGGGAGAGGGGATACGCAGTATTTT	CASRRTSGRGDTQYF
TRBV10-3	.	.	TRBJ1-5	TGTGCCATCAGCAACGGGGTTCTAGGTCAGCCCCAGCATTTT	CAISNGVLGQPQHF
TRBV6-1	.	TRBD2	TRBJ2-3	TGTGCCAGCAGTGATAGCGGGGGGGCCACAGATACGCAGTATTTT	CASSDSGGATDTQYF
TRBV10-2	.	TRBD1	TRBJ1-1	TGCGCCAGCAGTGCAGTGAGGGACAGCCTGAACACTGAAGCTTTCTTT	CASSAVRDSLNTEAFF
TRBV1	.	.	TRBJ1-6	TGCACCAGCAGCCCGGGACAGGGGCATTCACCCCTCCACTTT	CTSSPGQGHSPLHF
TRBV6-1	.	.	TRBJ2-1	TGTGCCAGCAATAGCGGAGCAACTTTCTACAATGAGCAGTTCTTC	CASNSGATFYNEQFF